This T cell receptor (beta chain) comes out of a study of blood T cell repertoires in COVID-19. Overall study context: The cDNA or gDNA used as material had been derived from T cells, B-cell-depleted T cells, or PBMCs.

Clones were sequenced by immunoSEQ multiplex PCR, and TCRdb holds only the in-frame ones, with some missing. This sample has under 250,000 clones, with around nine tenths found just once. Sequencing used peripheral blood. This clonotype was sampled from a woman aged 60-75 years who had recovered from COVID-19.

CDR3 loop: CAIRAGGGELFF. CDR3 coding DNA: TGTGCCATCAGGGCTGGTGGCGGGGAGCTGTTTTTT. The rearrangement joins TRBV10-3 to TRBJ2-2; D gene unclear. Germline loops: CDR1 ENHRY, CDR2 SYGVKD. V was shortened by 6 bases and J by 7 bases, with 9 bases between the two germline ends. The CDR3 is made up of 12 amino acids.